The rows below give T cell receptor beta chains drawn from one sample of a study of T cells after yellow fever vaccination. Via MiXCR, TCRdb re-called the 5' RACE reads, giving one row per CDR3 protein. This sample yields roughly 160,000 distinct CDR3 sequences, of which about 7% are seen a single time; around 2.3% belongs to the top ten. The source material was CD4+ T cells sorted from PBMCs, sampled about 5 days after the first yellow fever vaccination. The receptors shown here come from a man younger than 35 who received the YFV17D yellow fever vaccine. CDR3s include the opening cysteine and the closing phenylalanine or tryptophan. The D gene is left open where the match is weak. Some rows have no size entry. The others give once, few or many, or a class for an expanded clone.

cdr3_length: 14
v_call: TRBV7-2
clone_size: few
j_call: TRBJ2-7
d_call: NA
cdr3_nt: TGTGCCAGCAGCTTAGCGTCCAATTCGGGTGAGCAGTACTTC
cdr3_aa: CASSLASNSGEQYF

cdr3_length: 14
v_call: TRBV7-3
clone_size: many
j_call: TRBJ2-7
d_call: TRBD1
cdr3_nt: TGTGCCAGCAGCGGACAGGGCAGGCTCTACGAGCAGTACTTC
cdr3_aa: CASSGQGRLYEQYF

cdr3_length: 15
v_call: TRBV25-1
clone_size: NA
j_call: TRBJ2-3
d_call: NA
cdr3_nt: TGTGCCAGCAGTATGACAGAGGCTTACACAGATACGCAGTATTTT
cdr3_aa: CASSMTEAYTDTQYF

cdr3_length: 13
v_call: TRBV27
clone_size: few
j_call: TRBJ2-5
d_call: TRBD2
cdr3_nt: TGTGCCAGCAGATTAGCGGGGGAAACAGGCCAGTACTTC
cdr3_aa: CASRLAGETGQYF

cdr3_length: 13
v_call: TRBV4-2
clone_size: few
j_call: TRBJ1-2
d_call: NA
cdr3_nt: TGTGCCAGCAGCCAAGAAAGCCTGAGGGGCTACACCTTC
cdr3_aa: CASSQESLRGYTF

cdr3_length: 13
v_call: TRBV5-1
clone_size: NA
j_call: TRBJ1-2
d_call: NA
cdr3_nt: TGCGCCAGCAGAATGGGCGAGAACTATGGCTACACCTTC
cdr3_aa: CASRMGENYGYTF

cdr3_length: 16
v_call: TRBV5-1
clone_size: NA
j_call: TRBJ2-3
d_call: TRBD2
cdr3_nt: TGCGCCAGCAGCTTGAGTCTAGCGGGGTGGACAGATACGCAGTATTTT
cdr3_aa: CASSLSLAGWTDTQYF

cdr3_length: 14
v_call: TRBV5-5
clone_size: few
j_call: TRBJ1-2
d_call: NA
cdr3_nt: TGTGCCAGCAGCTTGGGTCAGGAGTCCTATGGCTACACCTTC
cdr3_aa: CASSLGQESYGYTF

cdr3_length: 17
v_call: TRBV20-1
clone_size: NA
j_call: TRBJ2-7
d_call: TRBD2
cdr3_nt: TGCTGTGCCAGCTATTACGGTCCGGGACTAGCTCAGGAGGAGCAGTACTTC
cdr3_aa: CCASYYGPGLAQEEQYF

cdr3_length: 15
v_call: TRBV6-5
clone_size: many
j_call: TRBJ1-4
d_call: NA
cdr3_nt: TGTGCCAGCAGTCTTGACAGTGGCCGGAGCGAAAAACTGTTTTTT
cdr3_aa: CASSLDSGRSEKLFF

cdr3_length: 13
v_call: TRBV20-1
clone_size: many
j_call: TRBJ2-7
d_call: TRBD1
cdr3_nt: TGCAGTGCTAGAGGACAGGGGGCGGGGGAGCAGTACTTC
cdr3_aa: CSARGQGAGEQYF

cdr3_length: 16
v_call: TRBV10-3
clone_size: few
j_call: TRBJ2-1
d_call: TRBD1
cdr3_nt: TGTGCCACGCGGGGGACAGGGCTTAAGGTTCGCAATGAGCAGTTCTTC
cdr3_aa: CATRGTGLKVRNEQFF

cdr3_length: 14
v_call: TRBV20-1
clone_size: few
j_call: TRBJ2-1
d_call: TRBD2
cdr3_nt: TGCAGTGCTAGACCCCCCGGGGGGATCCATGAGCAGTTCTTC
cdr3_aa: CSARPPGGIHEQFF

cdr3_length: 20
v_call: TRBV12-3/TRBV12-4
clone_size: many
j_call: TRBJ2-1
d_call: TRBD2
cdr3_nt: TGTGCCAGCAGTTTATTTCCCGGACTAGCGGGGGGCTACTCCTACAATGAGCAGTTCTTC
cdr3_aa: CASSLFPGLAGGYSYNEQFF

cdr3_length: 12
v_call: TRBV29-1
clone_size: many
j_call: TRBJ1-1
d_call: NA
cdr3_nt: TGCAGCGTTTTGACAGATGGCACTGAAGCTTTCTTT
cdr3_aa: CSVLTDGTEAFF

cdr3_length: 14
v_call: TRBV25-1
clone_size: many
j_call: TRBJ2-1
d_call: TRBD2
cdr3_nt: TGTGCCAGCAGTGAACCTTTAGCGGGGGCCTACCAGTTCTTC
cdr3_aa: CASSEPLAGAYQFF

cdr3_length: 16
v_call: TRBV5-1
clone_size: many
j_call: TRBJ1-1
d_call: TRBD1
cdr3_nt: TGCGCCAGCAGCTTGGGGTGGACAGGGATGAACACTGAAGCTTTCTTT
cdr3_aa: CASSLGWTGMNTEAFF

cdr3_length: 14
v_call: TRBV7-2
clone_size: few
j_call: TRBJ2-3
d_call: NA
cdr3_nt: TGTGCCAGCAGCCTGGGACTCGTCACAGATACGCAGTATTTT
cdr3_aa: CASSLGLVTDTQYF

cdr3_length: 15
v_call: TRBV27
clone_size: many
j_call: TRBJ1-1
d_call: TRBD1
cdr3_nt: TGTGCCAGCAGTTCCGGCGGGACAGGGAACACTGAAGCTTTCTTT
cdr3_aa: CASSSGGTGNTEAFF

cdr3_length: 15
v_call: TRBV5-1
clone_size: many
j_call: TRBJ2-6
d_call: NA
cdr3_nt: TGCGCCAGCAGCTTGTCTTTATCTGGGGCCAACGTCCTGACTTTC
cdr3_aa: CASSLSLSGANVLTF

cdr3_length: 13
v_call: TRBV29-1
clone_size: many
j_call: TRBJ2-1
d_call: TRBD2
cdr3_nt: TGCAGCGTCCAGGCGGGGGGGCTTAATGAGCAGTTCTTC
cdr3_aa: CSVQAGGLNEQFF

cdr3_length: 16
v_call: TRBV7-8
clone_size: many
j_call: TRBJ2-1
d_call: TRBD2
cdr3_nt: TGTGCCAGCAGCTTGCGGGACTACCTTACATACAATGAGCAGTTCTTC
cdr3_aa: CASSLRDYLTYNEQFF

cdr3_length: 13
v_call: TRBV5-1
clone_size: few
j_call: TRBJ1-2
d_call: NA
cdr3_nt: TGCGCCAGCAGTTCAGACAGCACAGGTGGCTACACCTTC
cdr3_aa: CASSSDSTGGYTF

cdr3_length: 17
v_call: TRBV27
clone_size: many
j_call: TRBJ2-3
d_call: NA
cdr3_nt: TGTGCCAGCAGTCTCGTAGGCAGGCGGGGTTACTCAGATACGCAGTATTTT
cdr3_aa: CASSLVGRRGYSDTQYF

cdr3_length: 13
v_call: TRBV7-2
clone_size: many
j_call: TRBJ2-3
d_call: NA
cdr3_nt: TGTGCCAGCAGCCGGGTGATGGCAGATACGCAGTATTTT
cdr3_aa: CASSRVMADTQYF

cdr3_length: 17
v_call: TRBV6-2/TRBV6-3
clone_size: few
j_call: TRBJ2-1
d_call: TRBD2
cdr3_nt: TGTGCCAGCAGTTCAAGGACTAGCGGGGGGACTTACAATGAGCAGTTCTTC
cdr3_aa: CASSSRTSGGTYNEQFF

cdr3_length: 16
v_call: TRBV7-3
clone_size: many
j_call: TRBJ2-1
d_call: TRBD2
cdr3_nt: TGTGCCAGCAGCCCCCTTAGCGGGGGGTCCTACAATGAGCAGTTCTTC
cdr3_aa: CASSPLSGGSYNEQFF

cdr3_length: 13
v_call: TRBV5-1
clone_size: few
j_call: TRBJ1-2
d_call: NA
cdr3_nt: TGCGCCAGCACGGAGCCGGGGACCCGCGGCTACACCTTC
cdr3_aa: CASTEPGTRGYTF

cdr3_length: 15
v_call: TRBV7-2
clone_size: few
j_call: TRBJ1-2
d_call: TRBD1
cdr3_nt: TGTGCCAGCAGCCCAAGACAGGGGGTCGGGTATGGCTACACCTTC
cdr3_aa: CASSPRQGVGYGYTF

cdr3_length: 16
v_call: TRBV7-2
clone_size: NA
j_call: TRBJ2-1
d_call: TRBD2
cdr3_nt: TGTGCCAGCAGCTTTCCCAGCGGGGGCCGAAGTCATGAGCAGTTCTTC
cdr3_aa: CASSFPSGGRSHEQFF

cdr3_length: 13
v_call: TRBV3-1
clone_size: many
j_call: TRBJ2-7
d_call: NA
cdr3_nt: TGTGCCACCAGTAAGGACCAGATCCCCCGACGGTACTTC
cdr3_aa: CATSKDQIPRRYF

cdr3_length: 21
v_call: TRBV11-2
clone_size: many
j_call: TRBJ2-2
d_call: NA
cdr3_nt: TGTGCCAGCAGCCTAGGTCAAATGAAGGACATCTGGGACGAAAACACCGGGGAGCTGTTTTTT
cdr3_aa: CASSLGQMKDIWDENTGELFF

cdr3_length: 14
v_call: TRBV27
clone_size: many
j_call: TRBJ1-2
d_call: NA
cdr3_nt: TGTGCCAGCAGTCCACAGGGCTCGGGCTATGGCTACACCTTC
cdr3_aa: CASSPQGSGYGYTF

cdr3_length: 16
v_call: TRBV2
clone_size: few
j_call: TRBJ1-2
d_call: NA
cdr3_nt: TGTGCCAGCAGTGAACTCGGGCATGGGAACGGATATGGCTACACCTTC
cdr3_aa: CASSELGHGNGYGYTF

cdr3_length: 15
v_call: TRBV6-5
clone_size: NA
j_call: TRBJ1-2
d_call: TRBD1
cdr3_nt: TGTGCCAGCAGTTACTCGGGGACAGGGTTTTATGGCTACACCTTC
cdr3_aa: CASSYSGTGFYGYTF

cdr3_length: 14
v_call: TRBV6-1
clone_size: few
j_call: TRBJ2-1
d_call: NA
cdr3_nt: TGTGCCAGCAAAACCGTGACAGGCCCCAATGAGCAGTTCTTC
cdr3_aa: CASKTVTGPNEQFF

cdr3_length: 14
v_call: TRBV30
clone_size: few
j_call: TRBJ2-7
d_call: NA
cdr3_nt: TGTGCCTGGAGTGCGTCGAGCTTTTCTGGGTCGCAGTACTTC
cdr3_aa: CAWSASSFSGSQYF

cdr3_length: 14
v_call: TRBV24-1
clone_size: many
j_call: TRBJ2-1
d_call: TRBD2
cdr3_nt: TGTGCCACCAGTGGTGCGGGGGGATACAATGAGCAGTTCTTC
cdr3_aa: CATSGAGGYNEQFF

cdr3_length: 13
v_call: TRBV12-3/TRBV12-4
clone_size: many
j_call: TRBJ1-1
d_call: NA
cdr3_nt: TGTGCCAGCAGCTTGACCCCCTTGACTGAAGCTTTCTTT
cdr3_aa: CASSLTPLTEAFF

cdr3_length: 13
v_call: TRBV4-2
clone_size: many
j_call: TRBJ2-2
d_call: NA
cdr3_nt: TGTGCCAGCAGCCAGGTTTCGGCCGGGGAGCTGTTTTTT
cdr3_aa: CASSQVSAGELFF

cdr3_length: 16
v_call: TRBV20-1
clone_size: many
j_call: TRBJ1-5
d_call: NA
cdr3_nt: TGCAGTGCACCCTGGGGGGGATTTGATAGCAATCAGCCCCAGCATTTT
cdr3_aa: CSAPWGGFDSNQPQHF

cdr3_length: 15
v_call: TRBV4-2
clone_size: NA
j_call: TRBJ2-2
d_call: NA
cdr3_nt: TGTGCCAGCAGCCAAGCCCTCGAGGGAACCGGGGAGCTGTTTTTT
cdr3_aa: CASSQALEGTGELFF

cdr3_length: 14
v_call: TRBV2
clone_size: NA
j_call: TRBJ1-5
d_call: NA
cdr3_nt: TGTGCCAGCAGTGATTTGGCCCGTAGAGTAGCCCAGCATTTT
cdr3_aa: CASSDLARRVAQHF

cdr3_length: 16
v_call: TRBV6-1
clone_size: few
j_call: TRBJ2-1
d_call: NA
cdr3_nt: TGTGCCAGCAGTGGATGGACCGGGGGACAGTTCAATGAGCAGTTCTTC
cdr3_aa: CASSGWTGGQFNEQFF